The TCR beta chain under discussion was sequenced for a study of T-cell memory formation after mild COVID-19. General study points: Contracting clones localized mainly to CM and EM when CD4+ and mainly to EMRA when CD8+. From day 15 to 85, contracting clones were balanced between CD4 and CD8, whereas later expanders leaned toward CD4+.

V was clipped by 6 bases and J by 1 base; unmatched bases: 6. The germline gives CDR1 MNHEY, CDR2 SVGEGT. The CDR3 contains 15 residues. This clonotype came up a few times. What it recognizes is unknown. 5'RACE primed at constant segments yielded TCR alpha and TCR beta cDNA libraries bearing sample barcodes and UMIs. TCRdb re-called the 5' RACE reads through MiXCR, storing one row per CDR3 protein. The sample records under 250,000 distinct CDR3 sequences, approximately 9% being singletons. The TCR was taken from a man aged 18 to 30 who had mild COVID-19 (a few samples of this study predate the infection). Cell type and time point are not known. Sequenced input: PBMCs or a T cell subset sorted from them (not recorded which). V and J are TRBV6-2 or TRBV6-3 and TRBJ1-5; 7 bases line up with TRBD1. The CDR3 DNA sequence: TGTGCCAGCAGCCACAGGGGAGGGAGCAATCAGCCCCAGCATTTT. This encodes CASSHRGGSNQPQHF.